The 7 T cell receptor beta chains below all came from one sample that was sequenced in a study of CD8 T cells in ankylosing spondylitis. TCRdb redid the calling of the 5' RACE reads with MiXCR, one entry per CDR3 protein. The sample holds 200,000 or so distinct CDR3 sequences, 10% to 15% seen once. Input material: blood, either unsorted or a sorted T cell fraction (not recorded which). The receptors shown here come from a female donor with ankylosing spondylitis or in good health (not recorded which).

This clonotype has at least ten counts. The J gene is TRBJ1-2, the V gene TRBV4-1; 9 nucleotides match TRBD1. The CDR3 contains 15 residues. CDR1 MGHRA and CDR2 YSYEKL come from the germline V gene. V was pared by 3 bases and J by 3 bases, with 5 bases of the junction left unmatched. The CDR3 sequence: CASSQDRGPYYGYTF. The DNA for the CDR3 is TGCGCCAGCAGCCAGGACAGGGGCCCTTACTATGGCTACACCTTC.

This clonotype appeared a few times. The J gene is TRBJ1-6, the V gene TRBV6-5, with TRBD1 identical over 7 bases. Trimming removed 2 bases from V and 4 bases from J; junction bases left unmatched: 5. Germline CDR1 reads MNHEY; CDR2 reads SVGAGI. The CDR3 length is 16 residues. The CDR3 coding sequence is TGTGCCAGCAGTTACACGAAGGGGGCATATAATTCACCCCTCCACTTT. Protein product: CASSYTKGAYNSPLHF.

The chain combines TRBV6-1 with TRBJ1-1, with D uncertain. Trimming stripped 4 bases from V and 6 bases from J, with 12 bases between. The CDR3 extends over 13 amino acids. CDR1 is MNHNS and CDR2 is SASEGT in the germline V gene. The CDR3 coding sequence is TGTGCCAGCAGTGGGCTACTTGGCGCTGAAGCTTTCTTT. It is translated as CASSGLLGAEAFF.

Comments on this clonotype: The CDR3 ends on some other residue instead of the conserved phenylalanine or tryptophan, so this is likely a read error. This chain connects TRBV28 to TRBJ2-1, with 9 bases lining up with TRBD2. The CDR3 loop spans 13 amino acids. V trimming: 5 bases; J trimming: 8 bases; junction bases outside the gene matches: 4. Germline loops: CDR1 MDHEN, CDR2 SYDVKM. CDR3 in amino acids: CASSSGTSHEQFS. As DNA, the CDR3 is TGTGCCAGCAGTAGTGGGACTAGCCATGAGCAGTTCTCC.

This clonotype was seen ten or more times. The gene calls are TRBV6-5 and TRBJ2-1; TRBD1 matches 7 bases. Germline CDR1 and CDR2: MNHEY and SVGAGI. This CDR3 is built from 18 residues. V shed 1 base and J 1 base; nucleotides not matched to a gene: 10. This CDR3 is CASSYYPPTGKSYNEQFF. The CDR3 bases are TGTGCCAGCAGTTACTACCCCCCGACAGGGAAGTCCTACAATGAGCAGTTCTTC.

This clonotype was recorded at least ten times. The V and J genes are TRBV29-1 and TRBJ2-5, with D possibly being TRBD1 or TRBD2 (6 bases each). This CDR3 has 13 residues. Between the trimmed V and J ends, which lost 8 bases and 3 bases, there was a span of 16 bases. Germline V gene sequence: CDR1 SQVTM, CDR2 ANQGSEA. The CDR3 DNA sequence: TGCAGCCTCGATCGGGGGCAAGAAGAGACCCAGTACTTC. Its translation is CSLDRGQEETQYF.

This clonotype occurred many times. This rearrangement joins TRBV3-1 to TRBJ2-3; D gene ambiguous. Trimming removed 0 bases at V and 6 bases at J, with 7 bases between. Germline values: CDR1 LGHDT, CDR2 YNNKEL (reference sequence). The CDR3 is 13 amino acids. CDR3 sequence: CASSQELLDTQYF. The DNA for the CDR3 is TGTGCCAGCAGCCAAGAACTGTTGGATACGCAGTATTTT.